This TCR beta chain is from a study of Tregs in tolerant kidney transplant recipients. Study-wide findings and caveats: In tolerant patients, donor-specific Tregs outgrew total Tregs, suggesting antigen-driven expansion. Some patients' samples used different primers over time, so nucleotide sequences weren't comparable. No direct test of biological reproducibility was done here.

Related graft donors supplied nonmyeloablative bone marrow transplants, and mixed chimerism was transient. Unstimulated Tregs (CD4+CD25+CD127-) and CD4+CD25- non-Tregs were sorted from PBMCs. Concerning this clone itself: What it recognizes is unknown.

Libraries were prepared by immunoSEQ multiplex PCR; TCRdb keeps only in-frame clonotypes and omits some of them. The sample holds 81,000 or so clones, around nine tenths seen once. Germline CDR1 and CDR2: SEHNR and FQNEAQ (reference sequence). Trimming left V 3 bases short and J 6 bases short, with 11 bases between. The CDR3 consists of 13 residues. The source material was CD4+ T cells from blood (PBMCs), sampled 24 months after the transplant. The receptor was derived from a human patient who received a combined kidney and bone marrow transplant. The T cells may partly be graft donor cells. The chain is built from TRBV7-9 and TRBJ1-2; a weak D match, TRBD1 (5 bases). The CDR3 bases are TGTGCCAGCAGCTTCTCGCAGGGAAATGGCTACACCTTC. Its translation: CASSFSQGNGYTF.